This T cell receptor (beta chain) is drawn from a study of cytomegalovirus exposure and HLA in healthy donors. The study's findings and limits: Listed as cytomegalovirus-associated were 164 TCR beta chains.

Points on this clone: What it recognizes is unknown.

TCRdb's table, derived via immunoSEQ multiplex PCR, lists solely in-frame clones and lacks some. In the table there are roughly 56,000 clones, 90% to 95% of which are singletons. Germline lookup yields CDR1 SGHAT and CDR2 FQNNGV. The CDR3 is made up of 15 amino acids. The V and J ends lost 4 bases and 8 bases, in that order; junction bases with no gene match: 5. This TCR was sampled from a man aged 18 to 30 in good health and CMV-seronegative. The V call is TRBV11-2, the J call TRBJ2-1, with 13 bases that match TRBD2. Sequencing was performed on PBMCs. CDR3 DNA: TGTGCCAGCAGCTCGGGACTAGCGGGACTCGATGAGCAGTTCTTC. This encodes CASSSGLAGLDEQFF.